A single sample gave rise to the 27 T cell receptor beta chains below, sequenced in a study of T-cell memory formation after mild COVID-19. TCRdb fed the 5' RACE reads into MiXCR, producing one record per CDR3 protein. Of about half a million distinct CDR3 sequences listed, around a sixth are singletons. What was sequenced was PBMCs or a T cell subset sorted from them (not recorded which). Receptor source: an adult woman who had mild COVID-19 (a few samples of this study predate the infection). Cell type and time point are not known.

This clonotype occurred a few times. The J gene is TRBJ1-2, the V gene TRBV4-2, with no clear D. This CDR3 has 14 amino acids. The germline V gene has CDR1 LGHNA and CDR2 YNFKEQ. Trimming shortened V by 0 bases and J by 3 bases, and 8 bases separated the two germline ends. The CDR3 reads CASSQDYADYGYTF. For the CDR3, the DNA is TGTGCCAGCAGCCAAGATTACGCGGACTATGGCTACACCTTC.

The table lists this clonotype with a few counts. The gene calls are TRBV20-1 and TRBJ1-4, with D possibly TRBD1 on 5 matching bases. The CDR3 has 16 amino acids. CDR1 and CDR2 from the germline V gene are DFQATT and SNEGSKA (reference sequence). V was clipped by 3 bases and J by 0 bases, with 14 bases between them. DNA of the CDR3: TGCAGTGCTAGGGGACTCAGAAATGCAACTAATGAAAAACTGTTTTTT. Residues: CSARGLRNATNEKLFF.

There are a few counts of this clonotype. The V and J genes are TRBV7-6 and TRBJ2-2; D tentatively reads TRBD1 or TRBD2 (6 bases each). Trimming pared 3 bases from V and 4 bases from J, leaving 15 bases between. This CDR3 is built from 16 residues. The V gene's germline CDR1 is SGHVS and CDR2 FNYEAQ. Here the CDR3 reads CASSFPWGAGTGELFF. DNA for the CDR3: TGTGCCAGCAGCTTCCCTTGGGGGGCGGGCACCGGGGAGCTGTTTTTT.

This clonotype occurred many times. V and J are TRBV29-1 and TRBJ2-3; 11 nucleotides agree with TRBD1. The CDR3 is 15 amino acids. V shed 5 bases, J shed 5 bases, and the junction held 9 bases outside the gene matches. CDR1 SQVTM and CDR2 ANQGSEA come from the germline V gene. The DNA for the CDR3 is TGCAGCGTTCTATCCGGGACAGGGGGATTAGATACGCAGTATTTT. Its translation is CSVLSGTGGLDTQYF.

This clonotype was found a few times. A junction end diverges from the germline sequence, so it may reflect a read error. The J gene is TRBJ2-2, the V gene TRBV29-1, with 7 bases fitting TRBD1. The CDR3 extends over 14 amino acids. Germline CDR1 and CDR2: SQVTM and ANQGSEA. CDR3 in amino acids: CSVEGTENTGELFF. The DNA for the CDR3 is TGCAGCGTCGAAGGGACAGAGAACACCGGGGAGCTGTTTTTT.

This clonotype has only a few counts. The CDR3 nucleotides are TGTGCCAGCAGGGAACGGACTAGCGGGGCCTCCTACGAGCAGTACTTC. The encoded protein is CASRERTSGASYEQYF. The V gene is TRBV2, the J gene TRBJ2-7, with 12 bases aligning to TRBD2. Germline loops: CDR1 SNHLY, CDR2 FYNNEI. CDR3 size: 16 residues. V lost 6 bases, J lost 0 bases, and 6 bases stayed unmatched.

CDR3 protein: CASSKEQGQPQHF. CDR3 DNA sequence: TGTGCCAGCAGCAAAGAACAGGGACAGCCCCAGCATTTT. V gene TRBV7-7 combines with J gene TRBJ1-5; TRBD1 is a possible D gene (6 bases). The CDR3 runs 13 residues. Germline CDR1 is SSHAT and CDR2 is FNYEAQ (reference sequence). V was shortened by 5 bases and J by 7 bases, with 12 bases between the two germline ends.

This clonotype was counted only a few times. The chain joins TRBV20-1 to TRBJ2-3, with 9 bases lining up with TRBD2. This CDR3 is built from 14 residues. Germline loops: CDR1 DFQATT, CDR2 SNEGSKA (reference sequence). Losses at the gene ends were 3 bases for V and 5 bases for J; bases not matched to a gene: 6. The CDR3 DNA reads as TGCAGTGCTAGGGGGACTAGCTGGGGAGATACGCAGTATTTT. Translated, it gives CSARGTSWGDTQYF.

This chain uses TRBV6-5 with TRBJ2-7, with TRBD2 as a possible D gene (6 bases). The V gene lost 0 bases and the J gene lost 1 base, with 10 bases spanning the gap. Germline V gene data show CDR1 as MNHEY and CDR2 as SVGAGI. The CDR3 is 15 residues long. In DNA form, the CDR3 reads TGTGCCAGCAGTTACTCGGGCCGGGGGTCCTACGAGCAGTACTTC. Translated: CASSYSGRGSYEQYF.

This clonotype came up a few times. The chain couples TRBV7-8 to TRBJ1-2; D possibly corresponds to TRBD1 (6 bases). Between the trimmed V and J ends, which lost 5 bases and 7 bases, there was a span of 17 bases. CDR3 length: 14 residues. Germline V lookup: CDR1 SGHVS, CDR2 FQNEAQ. This chain's CDR3 is CASSPSAGAAGYTF. The DNA of the CDR3 is TGTGCCAGCAGCCCAAGTGCGGGGGCAGCTGGCTACACCTTC.

This clonotype was picked up a small number of times. J is TRBJ2-7 and V is TRBV12-5; maybe TRBD2 (5 bases). Trimming cost V 0 bases and J 3 bases, with 12 bases left between them. The CDR3 is made up of 15 amino acids. Germline lookup yields CDR1 LGHNT and CDR2 FRNRAP. The CDR3: CASGLVMWEFYEQYF. CDR3 nucleotides: TGTGCTAGTGGTTTGGTAATGTGGGAGTTCTACGAGCAGTACTTC.

In its sample, this clonotype was seen a few times. The chain couples TRBV7-2 to TRBJ2-7; 8 bases agree with TRBD2. With V trimmed by 3 bases and J by 2 bases, 3 bases remained unmatched. The CDR3 length is 14 residues. Per the germline V gene, CDR1 is SGHTA and CDR2 is FQGNSA. The CDR3 protein is CASSFLGRAYEQYF. In DNA form, the CDR3 reads TGTGCCAGCAGCTTCCTCGGGAGGGCCTACGAGCAGTACTTC.

In this sample, this clonotype turned up a few times. This chain uses TRBV12-3 or TRBV12-4 with TRBJ1-1; the D is unclear. The CDR3 covers 14 residues. Trimming stripped 3 bases from V and 3 bases from J, with 11 bases between. CDR3 sequence reads: CASSFGPADTEAFF. In DNA form, the CDR3 reads TGTGCCAGCAGTTTCGGCCCGGCGGACACTGAAGCTTTCTTT.

This clonotype was seen many times. The chain employs TRBV25-1 and TRBJ1-2; TRBD1 might be the D (5 bases). Trimming removed 0 bases at V and 5 bases at J, with 13 bases between. Germline V lookup: CDR1 MGHDK, CDR2 SYGVNS. The CDR3 runs to 15 residues. Here the CDR3 reads CASSEYSAGNYGYTF. The CDR3 DNA reads as TGTGCCAGCAGTGAATATTCGGCAGGGAATTATGGCTACACCTTC.

This sequence joins TRBV4-2 and TRBJ1-5; D ambiguous. The length of the CDR3 is 17 residues. Germline V gene lookup returns CDR1 LGHNA and CDR2 YNFKEQ. V lost 1 base to trimming and J lost 1 base, with 14 bases between them. As DNA, the CDR3 is TGTGCCAGCAGCCAAGCCTGGGCCGGGTCGAGCAATCAGCCCCAGCATTTT. Amino acids: CASSQAWAGSSNQPQHF.

This clonotype was observed many times. The rearrangement links TRBV7-2 to TRBJ2-1; TRBD2 is a possible D gene (6 bases). V shed 1 base and J shed 15 bases, with 16 bases lying between them. The CDR3 extends over 13 amino acids. Germline V gene lookup returns CDR1 SGHTA and CDR2 FQGNSA. The CDR3 DNA follows: TGTGCCAGCAGCTTAGAGTCCGACCGCGGGATGTTCTTC. Protein product: CASSLESDRGMFF.

This clonotype appeared a few times. For the CDR3, the DNA is TGTGCCAGCAGCTTAGTCGGGTGGGGCAGAAAAGAGACCCAGTACTTC. Residues: CASSLVGWGRKETQYF. The chain links TRBV7-9 to TRBJ2-5, with a possible D match to TRBD1 (5 bases). The CDR3 runs 16 residues. The ends were cut back, 1 base at V and 3 bases at J, with 15 bases in the middle. Germline CDR1 is SEHNR and CDR2 is FQNEAQ (reference sequence).

This clonotype was counted a few times. This rearrangement joins TRBV5-5 to TRBJ2-6; no clear D gene. V shed 0 bases and J shed 0 bases, with 10 bases lying between them. Germline lookup yields CDR1 SGHKS and CDR2 YYEKEE (reference sequence). The CDR3 runs to 17 residues. The CDR3 coding sequence is TGTGCCAGCAGCTTGGTCGGCGATAGCTCTGGGGCCAACGTCCTGACTTTC. Amino acids: CASSLVGDSSGANVLTF.

The CDR3 reads CASSLEGGGAGHEQYV. CDR3 DNA sequence: TGTGCCAGCAGCTTAGAAGGCGGGGGGGCCGGTCACGAGCAGTACGTC. This chain connects TRBV7-2 to TRBJ2-7, with 9 bases lining up with TRBD2. Germline CDR1 SGHTA, CDR2 FQGNSA. V shed 1 base and J 5 bases; nucleotides not matched to a gene: 9. The CDR3 spans 16 residues.

This clonotype was observed a handful of times. This sequence joins TRBV7-2 and TRBJ1-3; D unclear. V lost 5 bases, J lost 0 bases, and 17 bases lay in between. Germline CDR1 and CDR2: SGHTA and FQGNSA. The CDR3 runs to 17 residues. The CDR3 protein is CASSPRVPLSSGNTIYF. The CDR3, as DNA: TGTGCCAGCAGCCCGCGGGTCCCCTTGAGCTCTGGAAACACCATATATTTT.

The rearrangement links TRBV7-2 to TRBJ1-6; 7 bases fit TRBD1. Germline V gene sequence: CDR1 SGHTA, CDR2 FQGNSA. V shed 5 bases, J shed 13 bases, and the junction held 11 bases outside the gene matches. The CDR3 totals 14 residues. Written as DNA, the CDR3 is TGTGCCAGCAGCGAGAGACAGGGAAGGGCCCCCCTCCACTTT. It specifies CASSERQGRAPLHF.

This clonotype showed up just a few times. V gene TRBV5-4 combines with J gene TRBJ2-1; the D is unclear. V was trimmed by 0 bases and J by 9 bases, leaving 7 bases between them. The germline V gene has CDR1 SGHNT and CDR2 YYREEE (reference sequence). The CDR3 covers 12 residues. The CDR3 sequence is CASSLEAGEQFF. The CDR3 DNA is TGTGCCAGCAGCTTGGAGGCCGGTGAGCAGTTCTTC.

The chain carries TRBV6-5 and TRBJ2-2; 10 positions match TRBD2. J lost 6 bases, V lost 5 bases, and 9 bases had no gene match. CDR3 length equals 16 residues. CDR1 and CDR2 (germline): MNHEY, SVGAGI. CDR3 coding DNA: TGTGCCAGCAGTATCCACGCTGGGACTAGCGCCGGGGAGCTGTTTTTT. Residues: CASSIHAGTSAGELFF.

The chain employs TRBV15 and TRBJ2-1; the D gene is possibly TRBD2 (6 bases). Trimming left V 0 bases short and J 11 bases short, with 11 bases between. The CDR3 covers 13 residues. CDR1 is LNHNV and CDR2 is YYDKDF in the germline V gene (reference sequence). CDR3 amino acids: CATSRDVREQQFF. In DNA form, the CDR3 reads TGTGCCACCAGCAGAGATGTCCGGGAGCAGCAGTTCTTC.

The chain is built from TRBV29-1 and TRBJ2-2, with D tentatively TRBD2 (6 bases). This CDR3 region has 18 residues. Deletions cut 2 bases from V and 1 base from J, with 20 bases between. The germline V gene encodes CDR1 SQVTM and CDR2 ANQGSEA. The CDR3 protein is CSVELSLGRAGNTGELFF. In DNA, the CDR3 is TGCAGCGTTGAATTATCCCTCGGCCGAGCGGGGAACACCGGGGAGCTGTTTTTT.

This clonotype was detected a few times. The chain combines TRBV3-1 with TRBJ2-1; 7 nucleotides align to TRBD1. The V gene end was trimmed by 2 bases and the J gene end by 8 bases; junction bases not matched to a gene: 3. Germline V gives CDR1 LGHDT, CDR2 YNNKEL (reference sequence). The CDR3 runs 13 residues. The chain's CDR3 is CASSQYRGDEQFF. DNA of the CDR3: TGTGCCAGCAGCCAATACAGGGGAGATGAGCAGTTCTTC.

This chain joins TRBV18 and TRBJ1-2; D uncertain. Germline V lookup: CDR1 KGHSH, CDR2 LQKENI. V was trimmed by 1 base and J by 8 bases, leaving 11 bases between them. The length of the CDR3 is 13 residues. This CDR3 reads CASSPRTKGGYTF. The CDR3, as DNA: TGTGCCAGCTCACCACGCACCAAAGGCGGCTACACCTTC.